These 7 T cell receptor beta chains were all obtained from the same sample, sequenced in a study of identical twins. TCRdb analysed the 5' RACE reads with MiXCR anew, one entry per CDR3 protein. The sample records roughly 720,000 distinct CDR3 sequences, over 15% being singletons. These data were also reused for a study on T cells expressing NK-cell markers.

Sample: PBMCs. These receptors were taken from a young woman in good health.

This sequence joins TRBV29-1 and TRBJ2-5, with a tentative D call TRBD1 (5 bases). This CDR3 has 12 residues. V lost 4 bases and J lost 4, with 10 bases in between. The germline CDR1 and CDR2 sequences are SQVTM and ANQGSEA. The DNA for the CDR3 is TGCAGCGTTGTTCAGGGAAGAGAGACCCAGTACTTC. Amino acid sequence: CSVVQGRETQYF.

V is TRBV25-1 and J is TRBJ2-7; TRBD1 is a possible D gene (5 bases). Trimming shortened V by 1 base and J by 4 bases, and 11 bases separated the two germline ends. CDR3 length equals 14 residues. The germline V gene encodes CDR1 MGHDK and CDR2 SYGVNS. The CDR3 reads CASSESKTVYEQYF. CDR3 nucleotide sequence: TGTGCCAGCAGTGAATCGAAGACAGTTTACGAGCAGTACTTC.

The CDR3 region has the DNA TGTGCCAGCAGTGGGGGACTCACTAGCACAGATACGCAGTATTTT. It specifies CASSGGLTSTDTQYF. The V and J genes are TRBV2 and TRBJ2-3; D perhaps matches TRBD2 (6 bases). Germline lookup yields CDR1 SNHLY and CDR2 FYNNEI. This CDR3 is 15 amino acids long. Deletions cut 4 bases from V and 0 bases from J, with 11 bases between.

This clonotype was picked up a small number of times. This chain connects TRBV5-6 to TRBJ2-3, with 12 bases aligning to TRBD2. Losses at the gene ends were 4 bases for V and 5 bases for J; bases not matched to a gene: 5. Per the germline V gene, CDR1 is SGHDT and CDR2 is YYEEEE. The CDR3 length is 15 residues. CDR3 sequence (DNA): TGTGCCAGCAGCCTCGGACTAGCGGGGAAAGATACGCAGTATTTT. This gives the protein CASSLGLAGKDTQYF.

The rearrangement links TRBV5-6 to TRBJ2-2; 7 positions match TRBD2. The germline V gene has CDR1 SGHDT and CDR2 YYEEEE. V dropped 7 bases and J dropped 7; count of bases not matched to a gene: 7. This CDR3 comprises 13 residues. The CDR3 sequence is CASESGNGGELFF. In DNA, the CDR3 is TGTGCCAGCGAGAGCGGGAACGGCGGGGAGCTGTTTTTT.

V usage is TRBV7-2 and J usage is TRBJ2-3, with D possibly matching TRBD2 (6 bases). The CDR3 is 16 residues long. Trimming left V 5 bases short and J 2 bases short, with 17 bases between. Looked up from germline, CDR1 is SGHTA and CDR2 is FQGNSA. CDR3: CASSPVGGIATDTQYF. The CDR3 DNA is TGTGCCAGCAGCCCCGTGGGAGGAATTGCCACAGATACGCAGTATTTT.

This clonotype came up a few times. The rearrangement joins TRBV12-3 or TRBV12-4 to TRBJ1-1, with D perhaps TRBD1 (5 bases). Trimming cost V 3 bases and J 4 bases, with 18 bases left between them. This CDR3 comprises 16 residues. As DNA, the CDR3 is TGTGCCAGCAGTTTCGGCCGCCTGGTCCAGGGCACTGAAGCTTTCTTT. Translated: CASSFGRLVQGTEAFF.